The 16 T cell receptor beta chains in this list originate from one sample, sequenced in a study of blood T cell repertoires in COVID-19. Using immunoSEQ multiplex PCR, the repertoire was profiled, and TCRdb retains in-frame clones only, with some absent. This sample has around 160,000 clones, with roughly 77% found just once. Sequences were obtained from peripheral blood. Receptors originate from a human donor in a cohort sampled during active COVID-19.

This clone occurred once. This chain connects TRBV5-1 to TRBJ2-5, with 7 nucleotides matching TRBD1. Trimming took 2 bases from V and 1 from J; bases not matched to a gene: 8. Germline CDR1 SGHRS, CDR2 YFSETQ. The CDR3 length is 16 residues. Written as DNA, the CDR3 is TGCGCCAGCAGCTTAGATACACAGGGGATCCAAGAGACCCAGTACTTC. Residues: CASSLDTQGIQETQYF.

This clone was seen more than once but under ten times. The chain uses TRBV11-2 and TRBJ1-2; 12 positions match TRBD1. The CDR3 has 17 residues. J lost 6 bases, V lost 1 base, and 9 bases had no gene match. Per the germline V gene, CDR1 is SGHAT and CDR2 is FQNNGV. The CDR3 sequence: CASSLVPRDRGHDGYTF. In nucleotides, the CDR3 is TGTGCCAGCAGCTTAGTACCCAGGGACAGGGGGCATGATGGCTACACCTTC.

This clone was seen a single time. The gene calls are TRBV27 and TRBJ2-7, with TRBD1 identical over 10 bases. Per the germline V gene, CDR1 is MNHEY and CDR2 is SMNVEV (reference sequence). Trimming removed 0 bases from V and 11 bases from J; junction bases left unmatched: 13. This CDR3 contains 16 residues. The CDR3 region is CASSLSNPGQGFSEYF. CDR3 in DNA: TGTGCCAGCAGTTTATCGAATCCGGGACAGGGGTTCTCGGAGTACTTC.

V and J are TRBV9 and TRBJ2-1; 11 bases are a match to TRBD2. Trimming at V came to 3 bases and at J to 8 bases, leaving 7 bases not matched to a gene. The CDR3 contains 15 residues. CDR1 is SGDLS, CDR2 YYNGEE, per germline. The CDR3 DNA sequence: TGTGCCAGCAGCGAAGAACTAGCGGGGGCCCATGAGCAGTTCTTC. Its protein is CASSEELAGAHEQFF.

This rearrangement joins TRBV6-2 or TRBV6-3 to TRBJ2-7; maybe TRBD1 (6 bases). V was pared by 0 bases and J by 9 bases, with 9 bases between. The CDR3 is 12 residues long. Germline assignment: CDR1 MNHEY and CDR2 SVGEGT. The CDR3, as DNA: TGTGCCAGCAGTTACTCGGGGGCCGGGCAGTACTTC. The encoded protein is CASSYSGAGQYF.

This clone was counted once. The CDR3 spells CASRKESSYNEQFF. The CDR3 coding sequence is TGTGCCAGTAGGAAGGAGAGCTCCTACAATGAGCAGTTCTTC. The chain couples TRBV19 to TRBJ2-1; D is unresolved. The V end lost 6 bases, the J end lost 0 bases, and 9 bases lay between the germline ends. The germline gives CDR1 LNHDA, CDR2 SQIVND (reference sequence). The CDR3 length is 14 residues.

This chain uses TRBV5-4 with TRBJ2-3, with 7 bases that match TRBD2. This CDR3 is 15 amino acids long. The ends lost 2 bases at V and 1 base at J; junction bases unmatched: 4. Looked up from germline, CDR1 is SGHNT and CDR2 is YYREEE (reference sequence). As DNA, the CDR3 is TGTGCCAGCAGCTTAGGTACTAGCGGCACAGATACGCAGTATTTT. It translates to CASSLGTSGTDTQYF.

This clone was seen a handful of times. The V and J genes are TRBV7-9 and TRBJ2-6; no clear D gene. The CDR3 covers 12 residues. Germline CDR1 is SEHNR and CDR2 is FQNEAQ (reference sequence). V dropped 5 bases and J dropped 12 bases, with 11 bases sitting between them. DNA for the CDR3: TGTGCCAGCAGCACTGACATTAGCGTCCTGACTTTC. Residues: CASSTDISVLTF.

The chain recombines TRBV27 with TRBJ2-7; 8 nucleotides align to TRBD1. This CDR3 has 13 amino acids. Per germline, CDR1 MNHEY and CDR2 SMNVEV (reference sequence). V lost 5 bases to trimming and J lost 4 bases; unmatched junction nucleotides: 4. The CDR3 region is CASSPRTGYEQYF. Written as DNA, the CDR3 is TGTGCCAGCAGTCCCAGGACAGGGTACGAGCAGTACTTC.

The gene calls are TRBV7-8 and TRBJ2-3; 7 bases match TRBD2. Germline CDR1 SGHVS, CDR2 FQNEAQ. The CDR3 length is 14 residues. V gave up 2 bases and J gave up 4 bases; unmatched junction bases: 3. This CDR3 reads CASSLLGGPDTQYF. The CDR3 DNA reads as TGTGCCAGCAGCTTATTGGGAGGGCCAGATACGCAGTATTTT. The full variable domain, with the rest looked up from reference TRBV7-8 and TRBJ2-3, is GAGVSQSPRYKVAKRGQDVALRCDPISGHVSLFWYQQALGQGPEFLTYFQNEAQLDKSGLPSDRFFAERPEGSVSTLKIQRTQQEDSAVYLCASSLLGGPDTQYFGPGTRLTVL.

The CDR3 DNA reads TGTGCCAGCAGCTTAGGTACTAGCGGGAACACAGATACGCAGTATTTT. Amino acid sequence: CASSLGTSGNTDTQYF. The chain is built from TRBV5-5 and TRBJ2-3, with TRBD2 matching 10 bases. The ends lost 2 bases at V and 2 bases at J; junction bases unmatched: 5. Germline V lookup: CDR1 SGHKS, CDR2 YYEKEE (reference sequence). The CDR3 has 16 residues.

This clone has more than one count but fewer than ten. The chain couples TRBV10-3 to TRBJ2-2; TRBD1 matches 11 bases. CDR3 length equals 15 residues. The ends lost 6 bases at V and 7 bases at J; junction bases unmatched: 7. Germline CDR1 and CDR2: ENHRY and SYGVKD. CDR3: CAIRGQGANGGELFF. The CDR3 region has the DNA TGTGCCATCAGAGGACAGGGGGCGAACGGCGGGGAGCTGTTTTTT.

V usage is TRBV19 and J usage is TRBJ2-7; a weak D match, TRBD2 (5 bases). The CDR3 length is 15 residues. V was shortened by 5 bases and J by 1 base, with 15 bases between the two germline ends. Germline assignment: CDR1 LNHDA and CDR2 SQIVND (reference sequence). The CDR3 protein is CASSGFDAGSYEQYF. Here the CDR3 DNA reads TGTGCCAGTAGTGGGTTTGATGCGGGTTCCTACGAGCAGTACTTC.

This chain joins TRBV7-9 and TRBJ2-5; no clear D gene. The CDR3 runs 13 residues. The germline V and J ends were trimmed by 5 bases and 3 bases, with 10 bases remaining between them. Germline V lookup: CDR1 SEHNR, CDR2 FQNEAQ (reference sequence). The CDR3 nucleotides are TGTGCCAGCAGCCCGGCGGCAGAAGAGACCCAGTACTTC. This gives the protein CASSPAAEETQYF. The full variable domain, rest sourced from reference TRBV7-9 and TRBJ2-5, is DTGVSQNPRHKITKRGQNVTFRCDPISEHNRLYWYRQTLGQGPEFLTYFQNEAQLEKSRLLSDRFSAERPKGSFSTLEIQRTEQGDSAMYLCASSPAAEETQYFGPGTRLLVL.

V usage is TRBV6-2 or TRBV6-3 and J usage is TRBJ1-1; D is unresolved. CDR1 and CDR2 from the germline V gene are MNHEY and SVGEGT. Trimming took off 5 bases at V and 0 bases at J, with 7 bases between the two ends. The CDR3 totals 13 residues. The CDR3 is CASSQTLNTEAFF. CDR3 coding DNA: TGTGCCAGCAGTCAAACTTTGAACACTGAAGCTTTCTTT.

The rearrangement joins TRBV28 to TRBJ2-5; 8 bases align to TRBD1. This CDR3 contains 16 residues. Germline V gives CDR1 MDHEN, CDR2 SYDVKM. V dropped 8 bases and J dropped 2; count of bases not matched to a gene: 13. This CDR3 is CASLTVAGGLQETQYF. Here the CDR3 DNA reads TGTGCCAGCCTAACAGTGGCAGGGGGCCTACAAGAGACCCAGTACTTC.